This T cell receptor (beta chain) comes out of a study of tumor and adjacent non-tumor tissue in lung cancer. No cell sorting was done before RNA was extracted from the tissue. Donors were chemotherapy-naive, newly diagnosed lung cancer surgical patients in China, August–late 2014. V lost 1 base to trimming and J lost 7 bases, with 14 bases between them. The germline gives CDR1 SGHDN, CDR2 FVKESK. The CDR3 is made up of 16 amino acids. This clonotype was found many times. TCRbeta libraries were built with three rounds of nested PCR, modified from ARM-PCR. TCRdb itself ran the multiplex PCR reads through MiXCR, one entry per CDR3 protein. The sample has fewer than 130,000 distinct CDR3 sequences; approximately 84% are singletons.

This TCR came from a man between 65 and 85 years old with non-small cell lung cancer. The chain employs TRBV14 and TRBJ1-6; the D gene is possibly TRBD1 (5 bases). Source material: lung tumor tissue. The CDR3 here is CASSQGRGLPNSPLHF. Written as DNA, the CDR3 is TGTGCCAGCAGCCAAGGAAGGGGCCTGCCCAATTCACCCCTCCACTTT.